This TCR beta chain was recorded in a study of blood T cell repertoires in COVID-19. Study summary: Donors in the United States, Italy and Spain gave samples during acute or convalescent COVID-19. Nucleic acid was either cDNA or gDNA, and it came from T cells, B-cell-depleted T cells, or PBMCs.

In the study's own analysis: Amplification from reference gene primers served as the basis for estimated nucleated cell counts. Sequenced by immunoSEQ multiplex PCR; TCRdb stores in-frame clones only, minus some. Clone size and V and J calls were adopted from that table, with D and trimming inferred from the DNA. Of some 70,000 clones listed, over 80% were seen once; the top ten hold 5.5% to 8.5%. Germline V lookup: CDR1 DFQATT, CDR2 SNEGSKA (reference sequence). There are 11 residues in the CDR3. This rearrangement joins TRBV20-1 to TRBJ2-7; 8 positions match TRBD1. The J call may be incorrect, as the DNA end agrees better with TRBJ2-5. Sequences were obtained from peripheral blood. This clonotype was obtained from a woman aged 80 or over with active COVID-19. The CDR3 DNA reads as TGCAGTGCTGGAACAGGGGGGACCCAGTACTTC. This sequence encodes CSAGTGGTQYF.